This TCR beta chain was observed in a study of T cells in Graves' hyperthyroidism and ophthalmopathy. Amplification of TCR beta CDR3 regions used RNA as the template. The HTBI primer set was used in a first-round RT-PCR of the TCR CDR3. TCRdb re-derived calls from the multiplex PCR reads in MiXCR, one entry per CDR3 protein. The table shows 350,000 to 400,000 distinct CDR3 sequences, with 15% occurring only once. Trimming took off 1 base at V and 8 bases at J, with 15 bases between the two ends. This CDR3 is 15 amino acids long. CDR1 MGHRA and CDR2 YSYEKL come from the germline V gene. The origin of this receptor is a woman aged 30 to 39 with Graves' hyperthyroidism. Sequenced sample: blood. This chain connects TRBV4-1 to TRBJ2-1, with no clear D. The CDR3 protein is CASSQVAVSRDEQFF. CDR3 in DNA: TGCGCCAGCAGCCAAGTCGCGGTCTCCCGCGATGAGCAGTTCTTC.